The clone carrying this TCR beta chain has only one observation. Its antigen remains unknown. Trimming left V 4 bases short and J 2 bases short, with 11 bases between. The CDR3 is made up of 14 amino acids. Germline assignment: CDR1 MDHEN and CDR2 SYDVKM. Peripheral blood came from all dose cohorts at three timepoints. Assay: immunoSEQ multiplex PCR; the TCRdb copy retains only in-frame clones and omits some. The sample holds approximately 60,000 clones, over 80% seen once. The data were taken from a study of OX40 agonist ivuxolimab in advanced cancers. On the study more broadly: Prior anti-PD-1, anti-PD-L1 or anti-CTLA-4 therapy was allowed; 40% to 50% had some. Three dose-escalation patients had partial responses: one with hepatocellular carcinoma and two with cutaneous melanoma.

Study outcomes and limitations: Among the nonresponders, some also had low normalized T-cell clonal expansion.

The material was CD4+ or CD8+ T cells sorted from blood, obtained in a trial of the OX40 agonist ivuxolimab. This chain uses TRBV28 with TRBJ1-2, with D possibly TRBD1 on 5 matching bases. The source of this sequence is an adult with an advanced solid tumor such as melanoma, head and neck, liver or kidney cancer. Written as DNA, the CDR3 is TGTGCCAGCAGTTATCCAGGGTCGAACTATGGCTACACCTTC. Translated, it gives CASSYPGSNYGYTF.